The 22 T cell receptor beta chains presented below share a single source sample, sequenced in a study of CD8+ T cells in alopecia areata. The treatment: oral pan-JAK inhibitor, 5-10 mg twice daily. Following RNA extraction, reverse transcription yielded cDNA that acted as the sequencing template. Using immunoSEQ multiplex PCR, the repertoire was profiled, and TCRdb retains in-frame clones only, with some absent. The repertoire has around 100,000 clones, about two thirds of them found once; the top ten carry roughly 17%. This specimen consisted of CD8+ T cells sorted from blood, obtained at week 44, from a patient treated with tofacitinib. These receptors originate from a human donor with alopecia areata.

The chain has TRBV9 and TRBJ1-1; 7 bases agree with TRBD1. CDR3 size: 16 residues. The V segment lost 0 bases and the J segment 0 bases; nucleotides outside the gene matches: 5. Germline values: CDR1 SGDLS, CDR2 YYNGEE. CDR3 region: CASSVAGQIMNTEAFF. Here the CDR3 DNA reads TGTGCCAGCAGCGTAGCGGGACAGATCATGAACACTGAAGCTTTCTTT.

The chain employs TRBV5-1 and TRBJ1-6; a possible D gene is TRBD1 (5 bases). The germline gives CDR1 SGHRS, CDR2 YFSETQ. The CDR3 runs 14 residues. V lost 0 bases and J 8 bases, leaving 9 bases between the germline ends. The CDR3 sequence: CASSLGGLDSPLHF. CDR3 in DNA: TGCGCCAGCAGCTTGGGGGGCCTAGATTCACCCCTCCACTTT.

To note about this clone: Other nucleotide sequences in the sample specify the same CDR3. This sequence joins TRBV6-5 and TRBJ2-2, with D tentatively TRBD1 (6 bases). The CDR3 runs 14 residues. CDR1 is MNHEY, CDR2 SVGAGI, per germline. The V and J ends lost 2 bases and 5 bases respectively, with 9 bases between them. CDR3 sequence reads: CASSYGGETGELFF. DNA of the CDR3: TGTGCCAGCAGTTACGGGGGCGAGACCGGGGAGCTGTTTTTT.

The rearrangement links TRBV6-5 to TRBJ1-1; 8 nucleotides line up with TRBD1. Germline V gene sequence: CDR1 MNHEY, CDR2 SVGAGI. V trimming: 4 bases; J trimming: 0 bases; junction bases outside the gene matches: 4. The CDR3 is 15 amino acids. CDR3 sequence (DNA): TGTGCCAGCAGTTCCGGACAGGGAGTGAACACTGAAGCTTTCTTT. It is translated as CASSSGQGVNTEAFF.

J is TRBJ1-2 and V is TRBV9; a possible D gene is TRBD1 (5 bases). Trimming removed 3 bases at V and 8 bases at J, with 23 bases between. The CDR3 contains 16 residues. The germline gives CDR1 SGDLS, CDR2 YYNGEE. CDR3 amino acids: CASSGPLGTSVGGYTF. In DNA form, the CDR3 reads TGTGCCAGCAGCGGCCCCCTCGGGACCTCTGTAGGGGGCTACACCTTC. The whole variable domain, remainder taken from reference TRBV9 and TRBJ1-2, is DSGVTQTPKHLITATGQRVTLRCSPRSGDLSVYWYQQSLDQGLQFLIQYYNGEERAKGNILERFSAQQFPDLHSELNLSSLELGDSALYFCASSGPLGTSVGGYTFGSGTRLTVV.

This sequence joins TRBV5-1 and TRBJ2-7; no clear D gene. Trimming cost V 3 bases and J 2 bases, with 15 bases left between them. CDR3 length: 15 amino acids. The germline V gene has CDR1 SGHRS and CDR2 YFSETQ. The CDR3, as DNA: TGCGCCAGCAGCTATGGCAACCAAGGAACCTACGAGCAGTACTTC. Residues: CASSYGNQGTYEQYF.

V usage is TRBV29-1 and J usage is TRBJ2-1; TRBD2 is a possible D gene (6 bases). Germline V CDR1 and CDR2: SQVTM, ANQGSEA. This CDR3 is 14 amino acids long. With 0 bases removed from V and 7 bases from J, the gap between germline ends came to 13 bases. The CDR3 reads CSVEESGVENEQFF. The CDR3, as DNA: TGCAGCGTTGAAGAATCGGGGGTCGAGAATGAGCAGTTCTTC.

This clone has more than one count but fewer than ten. The rearrangement uses TRBV7-8 and TRBJ2-5, with D tentatively TRBD2 (5 bases). V lost 3 bases and J 5 bases, leaving 22 bases between the germline ends. The CDR3 is made up of 17 amino acids. Germline loops: CDR1 SGHVS, CDR2 FQNEAQ. The CDR3 loop is CASSLEQGSVRGETQYF. CDR3 DNA: TGTGCCAGCAGCTTGGAACAAGGGTCGGTTCGAGGGGAGACCCAGTACTTC.

The chain employs TRBV29-1 and TRBJ2-3, with D perhaps TRBD1 or TRBD2 (5 bases each). Germline lookup yields CDR1 SQVTM and CDR2 ANQGSEA. The ends were cut back, 7 bases at V and 6 bases at J, with 20 bases in the middle. The CDR3 extends over 14 amino acids. In DNA form, the CDR3 reads TGCAGCGGTGGGGCTGAGGGGCTTTGGGATACGCAGTATTTT. It specifies CSGGAEGLWDTQYF.

This chain joins TRBV6-6 and TRBJ2-7; D gene uncertain. V lost 0 bases and J 5 bases, leaving 8 bases between the germline ends. CDR1 is MNHNY, CDR2 SVGAGI, per germline (reference sequence). The CDR3 length is 13 residues. CDR3 nucleotides: TGTGCCAGCAGTTACTCAAGCCGGGACGAGCAGTACTTC. This translates into CASSYSSRDEQYF.

This sequence joins TRBV11-2 and TRBJ2-1, with 10 positions matching TRBD2. CDR3 length: 16 residues. V was pared by 0 bases and J by 4 bases, with 3 bases of the junction left unmatched. Germline V CDR1 and CDR2: SGHAT, FQNNGV. CDR3 bases: TGTGCCAGCAGCTTAGAAACTAGCGGGGATTACAATGAGCAGTTCTTC. Its protein is CASSLETSGDYNEQFF.

The rearrangement links TRBV7-9 to TRBJ1-6; TRBD1 is a possible D gene (6 bases). The V and J ends lost 1 base and 7 bases respectively, with 14 bases between them. Looked up from germline, CDR1 is SEHNR and CDR2 is FQNEAQ (reference sequence). CDR3 length: 16 residues. The DNA of the CDR3 is TGTGCCAGCAGCTTAGGGGGGGCCCGGAAGAATTCACCCCTCCACTTT. Translated: CASSLGGARKNSPLHF.

The rearrangement uses TRBV19 and TRBJ2-7; 10 nucleotides line up with TRBD1. Losses at the gene ends were 6 bases for V and 6 bases for J; bases not matched to a gene: 14. The germline V gene has CDR1 LNHDA and CDR2 SQIVND (reference sequence). This CDR3 has 16 amino acids. In DNA, the CDR3 is TGTGCCAGTAGCTCTGCCTCCGGGACAGGGGTTGTCGAGCAGTACTTC. This translates into CASSSASGTGVVEQYF.

The V and J genes are TRBV12-5 and TRBJ2-3; D is ambiguous. Germline CDR1 is LGHNT and CDR2 is FRNRAP. V was cut by 2 bases and J by 8 bases, with 8 bases left in between. The CDR3 totals 12 residues. CDR3: CASGLNSVTQYF. DNA for the CDR3: TGTGCTAGTGGTTTGAATTCAGTTACGCAGTATTTT.

The V call is TRBV19, the J call TRBJ1-2; weak D call: TRBD1 (6 bases). Germline CDR1 reads LNHDA; CDR2 reads SQIVND (reference sequence). The CDR3 contains 13 residues. CDR3 sequence reads: CARGTRPNYGYTF. The CDR3 DNA reads TGTGCGAGGGGGACAAGACCTAACTATGGCTACACCTTC.

CDR3 nucleotides: TGTGCCAGCAGGACAGGGGACGGCTACACCTTC. This sequence encodes CASRTGDGYTF. V is TRBV25-1 and J is TRBJ1-2; 8 bases line up with TRBD1. The junction had 2 bases not matched to a gene; V was cut back by 6 bases and J by 8 bases. The CDR3 covers 11 residues. CDR1 is MGHDK, CDR2 SYGVNS, per germline.

The V call is TRBV11-2, the J call TRBJ1-1; D is undetermined. The V gene lost 0 bases and the J gene lost 1 base, with 3 bases spanning the gap. There are 13 residues in the CDR3. Germline V gives CDR1 SGHAT, CDR2 FQNNGV. The CDR3: CASSLDTNTEAFF. The CDR3 DNA is TGTGCCAGCAGCTTAGATACGAACACTGAAGCTTTCTTT.

The chain uses TRBV5-1 and TRBJ2-6; a weak D match, TRBD1 (6 bases). The CDR3 loop spans 16 amino acids. With 4 bases removed from V and 4 bases from J, the gap between germline ends came to 15 bases. Germline assignment: CDR1 SGHRS and CDR2 YFSETQ. The CDR3 DNA reads TGCGCCAGCAGCCAGCCAACAGGGCTCGGGGCCAACGTCCTGACTTTC. Translated: CASSQPTGLGANVLTF.

This clone was observed a few times. The rearrangement links TRBV7-9 to TRBJ2-5, with 7 nucleotides matching TRBD1. Germline CDR1 SEHNR, CDR2 FQNEAQ (reference sequence). V was pared by 8 bases and J by 2 bases, with 2 bases of the junction left unmatched. This CDR3 region has 12 residues. The chain's CDR3 is CASGTVQETQYF. The CDR3 DNA reads as TGTGCCAGCGGGACAGTTCAAGAGACCCAGTACTTC.

Turning to this clone: Sequence at one end of the junction differs from germline and may be a read error. The V gene is TRBV7-9, the J gene TRBJ1-6, with D hard to call. Germline assignment: CDR1 SEHNR and CDR2 FQNEAQ (reference sequence). The CDR3 spans 17 residues. The CDR3 DNA follows: TGTGCCAGCAGTTTAGGATCGGCTTTAGAGGAGGATTCACCCCTCCACTTT. This translates into CASSLGSALEEDSPLHF.

This rearrangement joins TRBV29-1 to TRBJ1-2; D perhaps matches TRBD1 (6 bases). Germline CDR1 reads SQVTM; CDR2 reads ANQGSEA. The V and J ends lost 0 bases and 4 bases respectively, with 15 bases between them. The length of the CDR3 is 15 residues. The DNA of the CDR3 is TGCAGCGTTGAAGAGAAGGACAGCTCTGCCTATGGCTACACCTTC. Translating it yields CSVEEKDSSAYGYTF.

V usage is TRBV7-6 and J usage is TRBJ1-1, with a possible D match to TRBD1 (5 bases). The CDR3 is 15 amino acids. Trimming removed 3 bases at V and 5 bases at J, with 16 bases between. Per the germline V gene, CDR1 is SGHVS and CDR2 is FNYEAQ. The DNA of the CDR3 is TGTGCCAGCAGCTTCGAAGCAGGGAGGGGAACTGAAGCTTTCTTT. It specifies CASSFEAGRGTEAFF. The full variable domain, completed using reference TRBV7-6 and TRBJ1-1, is GAGVSQSPRYKVTKRGQDVALRCDPISGHVSLYWYRQALGQGPEFLTYFNYEAQQDKSGLPNDRFSAERPEGSISTLTIQRTEQRDSAMYRCASSFEAGRGTEAFFGQGTRLTVV.